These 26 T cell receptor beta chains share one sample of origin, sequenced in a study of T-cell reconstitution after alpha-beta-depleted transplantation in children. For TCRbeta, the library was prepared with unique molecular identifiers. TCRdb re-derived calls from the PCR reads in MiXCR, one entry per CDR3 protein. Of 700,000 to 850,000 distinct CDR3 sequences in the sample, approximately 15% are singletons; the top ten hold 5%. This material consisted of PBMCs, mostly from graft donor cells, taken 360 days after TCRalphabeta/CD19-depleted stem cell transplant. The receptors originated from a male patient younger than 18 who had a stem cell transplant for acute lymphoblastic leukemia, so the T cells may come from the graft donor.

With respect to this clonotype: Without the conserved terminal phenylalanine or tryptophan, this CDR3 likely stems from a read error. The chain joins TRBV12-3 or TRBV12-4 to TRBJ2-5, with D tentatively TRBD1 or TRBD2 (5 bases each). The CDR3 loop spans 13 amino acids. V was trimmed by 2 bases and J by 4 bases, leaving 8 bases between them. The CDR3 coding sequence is TGTGCCAGCAGTTTAATTGGGGGAGAGACCCAGTACATC. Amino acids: CASSLIGGETQYI.

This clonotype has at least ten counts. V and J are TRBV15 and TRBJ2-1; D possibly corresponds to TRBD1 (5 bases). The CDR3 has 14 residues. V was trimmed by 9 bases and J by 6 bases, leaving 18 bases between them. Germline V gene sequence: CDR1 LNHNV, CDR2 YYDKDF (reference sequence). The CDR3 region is CATRRRVSSNEQFF. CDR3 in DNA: TGTGCCACGAGACGCAGGGTATCATCCAATGAGCAGTTCTTC.

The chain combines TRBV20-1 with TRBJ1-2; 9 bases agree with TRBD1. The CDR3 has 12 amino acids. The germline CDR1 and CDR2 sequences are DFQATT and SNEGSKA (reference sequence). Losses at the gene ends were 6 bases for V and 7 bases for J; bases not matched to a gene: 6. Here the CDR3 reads CSAGDRVGGYTF. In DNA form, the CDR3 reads TGCAGTGCAGGGGACAGGGTGGGTGGCTACACCTTC.

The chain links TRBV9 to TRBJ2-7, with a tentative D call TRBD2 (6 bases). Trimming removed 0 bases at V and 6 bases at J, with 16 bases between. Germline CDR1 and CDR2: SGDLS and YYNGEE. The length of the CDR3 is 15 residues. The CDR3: CASSVVGTLAAEQYF. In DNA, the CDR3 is TGTGCCAGCAGCGTAGTCGGGACTTTGGCGGCCGAGCAGTACTTC.

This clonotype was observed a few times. The CDR3 coding sequence is TGCGCCAGCAGCTTGTTAATGTCCAGCGGGACCGTCCAAGAGACCCAGTACTTC. It codes for CASSLLMSSGTVQETQYF. This chain uses TRBV5-1 with TRBJ2-5, with 7 bases identical to TRBD2. With V trimmed by 1 base and J by 1 base, 13 bases remained unmatched. This CDR3 is built from 18 residues. Germline CDR1 SGHRS, CDR2 YFSETQ.

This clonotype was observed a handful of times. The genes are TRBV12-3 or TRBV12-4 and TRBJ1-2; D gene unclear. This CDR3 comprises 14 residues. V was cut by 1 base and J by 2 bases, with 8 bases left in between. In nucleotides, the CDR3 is TGTGCCAGCAGTTTAGTGTCGGGCAACTATGGCTACACCTTC. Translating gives CASSLVSGNYGYTF.

This CDR3 is CASSLGVAPGGKAEAFF. CDR3 coding DNA: TGTGCCAGCAGTTTAGGTGTAGCACCGGGGGGTAAGGCTGAAGCTTTCTTT. The chain carries TRBV12-3 or TRBV12-4 and TRBJ1-1, with D possibly TRBD1 on 5 matching bases. V was shortened by 1 base and J by 6 bases, with 21 bases between the two germline ends. This CDR3 comprises 17 residues.

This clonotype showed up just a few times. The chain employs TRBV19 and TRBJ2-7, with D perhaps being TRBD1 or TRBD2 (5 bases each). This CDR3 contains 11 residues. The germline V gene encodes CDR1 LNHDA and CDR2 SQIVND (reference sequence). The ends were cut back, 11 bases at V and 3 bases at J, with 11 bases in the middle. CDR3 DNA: TGTGCCTGGGACGGGTTCTACGAGCAGTACTTC. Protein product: CAWDGFYEQYF. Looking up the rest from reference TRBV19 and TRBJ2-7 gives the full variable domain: DGGITQSPKYLFRKEGQNVTLSCEQNLNHDAMYWYRQDPGQGLRLIYYSQIVNDFQKGDIAEGYSVSREKKESFPLTVTSAQKNPTAFYLCAWDGFYEQYFGPGTRLTVT.

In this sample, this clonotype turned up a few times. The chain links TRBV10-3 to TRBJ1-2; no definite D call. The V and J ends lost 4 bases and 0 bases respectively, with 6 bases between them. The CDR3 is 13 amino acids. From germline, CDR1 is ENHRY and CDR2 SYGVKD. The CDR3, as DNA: TGTGCCATCAGTGCTTCTCCTAACTATGGCTACACCTTC. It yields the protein CAISASPNYGYTF.

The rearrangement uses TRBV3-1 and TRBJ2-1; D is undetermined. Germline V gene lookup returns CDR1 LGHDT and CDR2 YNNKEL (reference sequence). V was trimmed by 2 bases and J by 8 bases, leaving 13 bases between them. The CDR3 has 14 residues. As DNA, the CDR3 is TGTGCCAGCAGCCAACTTACCCGAGAGGATGAGCAGTTCTTC. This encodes CASSQLTREDEQFF.

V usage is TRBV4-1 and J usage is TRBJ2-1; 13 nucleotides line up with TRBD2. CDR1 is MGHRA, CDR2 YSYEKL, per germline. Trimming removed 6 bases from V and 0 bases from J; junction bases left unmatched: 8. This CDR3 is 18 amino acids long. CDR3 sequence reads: CASSIGLAGALSYNEQFF. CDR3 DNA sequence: TGCGCCAGCAGTATCGGACTAGCGGGAGCCCTCTCCTACAATGAGCAGTTCTTC.

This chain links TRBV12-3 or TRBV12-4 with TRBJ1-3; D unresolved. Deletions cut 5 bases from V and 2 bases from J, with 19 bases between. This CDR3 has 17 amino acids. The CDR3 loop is CASSPPRRTVTGNTIYF. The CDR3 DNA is TGTGCCAGCAGTCCGCCAAGACGGACCGTCACTGGAAACACCATATATTTT.

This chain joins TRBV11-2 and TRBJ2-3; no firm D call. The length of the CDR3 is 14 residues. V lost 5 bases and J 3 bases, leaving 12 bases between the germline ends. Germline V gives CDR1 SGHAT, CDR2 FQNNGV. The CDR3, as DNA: TGTGCCAGCAGCCCTCCCCCCACGACAGATACGCAGTATTTT. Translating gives CASSPPPTTDTQYF.

The CDR3 region is CATSRDRDRAYSYTF. Written as DNA, the CDR3 is TGTGCCACCAGCAGAGATCGCGACAGGGCTTATAGCTACACCTTC. V usage is TRBV15 and J usage is TRBJ1-2; 7 positions agree with TRBD1. This CDR3 spans 15 amino acids. Germline V gene data show CDR1 as LNHNV and CDR2 as YYDKDF (reference sequence). Unmatched junction bases numbered 10, after V lost 0 bases and J lost 9 bases.

The CDR3 region has the DNA TGTGCCAGCAGCTTGGGAGGGCCCTTCCTTTCCTACGAGCAGTACTTC. Residues: CASSLGGPFLSYEQYF. The rearrangement joins TRBV11-2 to TRBJ2-7; TRBD2 matches at 7 bases. This CDR3 is 16 amino acids long. J gave up 1 base and V 3 bases, and 9 bases lay outside the gene matches. Germline CDR1 reads SGHAT; CDR2 reads FQNNGV.

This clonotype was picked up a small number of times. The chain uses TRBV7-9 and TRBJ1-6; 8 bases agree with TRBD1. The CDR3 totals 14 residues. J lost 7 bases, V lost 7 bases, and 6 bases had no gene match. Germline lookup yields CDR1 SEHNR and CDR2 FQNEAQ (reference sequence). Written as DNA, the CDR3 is TGTGCCAGCAAAGGGGGACAGGACAATTCACCCCTCCACTTT. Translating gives CASKGGQDNSPLHF.

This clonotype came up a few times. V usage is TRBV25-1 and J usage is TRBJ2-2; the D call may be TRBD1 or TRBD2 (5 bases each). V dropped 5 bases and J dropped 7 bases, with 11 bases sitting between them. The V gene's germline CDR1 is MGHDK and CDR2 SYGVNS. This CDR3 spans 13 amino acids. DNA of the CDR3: TGTGCCAGCAGTCCCCAGGGACGCGGGGAGCTGTTTTTT. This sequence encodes CASSPQGRGELFF.

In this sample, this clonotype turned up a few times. CDR3 residues: CASSALAALGDEQYF. CDR3 bases: TGTGCCAGTAGTGCTCTAGCCGCTTTAGGGGACGAGCAGTACTTC. This chain connects TRBV19 to TRBJ2-7, with D tentatively TRBD1 or TRBD2 (5 bases each). V dropped 5 bases and J dropped 5 bases, with 19 bases sitting between them. Germline values: CDR1 LNHDA, CDR2 SQIVND (reference sequence). This CDR3 spans 15 amino acids.

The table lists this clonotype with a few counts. CDR3 DNA sequence: TGCGCCAGCAGCCAAGACGCAGGGTTACATCAGCCCCAGCATTTT. Its protein is CASSQDAGLHQPQHF. The chain joins TRBV4-1 to TRBJ1-5; weak D call: TRBD1 (5 bases). The CDR3 is 15 residues long. Germline V gives CDR1 MGHRA, CDR2 YSYEKL. Trimming took off 0 bases at V and 5 bases at J, with 11 bases between the two ends.

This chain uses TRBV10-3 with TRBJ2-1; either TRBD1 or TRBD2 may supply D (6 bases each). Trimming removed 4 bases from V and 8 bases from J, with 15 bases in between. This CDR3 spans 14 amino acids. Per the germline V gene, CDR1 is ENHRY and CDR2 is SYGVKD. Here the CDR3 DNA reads TGTGCCATCAGTGCTGGTAAGGGGGGCGATGAGCAGTTCTTC. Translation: CAISAGKGGDEQFF.

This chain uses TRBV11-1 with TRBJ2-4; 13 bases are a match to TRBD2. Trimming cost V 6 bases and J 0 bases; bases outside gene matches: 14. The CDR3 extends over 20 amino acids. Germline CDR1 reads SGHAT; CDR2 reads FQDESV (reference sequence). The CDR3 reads CASSSPTGTSGEIAKNIQYF. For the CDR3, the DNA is TGTGCCAGCAGTTCTCCTACCGGGACTAGCGGGGAGATAGCCAAAAACATTCAGTACTTC.

The CDR3 region is CSARDLGGVAYEQYF. DNA of the CDR3: TGCAGTGCTAGAGATCTGGGCGGGGTGGCCTACGAGCAGTACTTC. This rearrangement joins TRBV20-1 to TRBJ2-7; a possible D gene is TRBD2 (6 bases). The length of the CDR3 is 15 residues. Trimming pared 0 bases from V and 2 bases from J, leaving 14 bases between. Germline CDR1 and CDR2: DFQATT and SNEGSKA (reference sequence).

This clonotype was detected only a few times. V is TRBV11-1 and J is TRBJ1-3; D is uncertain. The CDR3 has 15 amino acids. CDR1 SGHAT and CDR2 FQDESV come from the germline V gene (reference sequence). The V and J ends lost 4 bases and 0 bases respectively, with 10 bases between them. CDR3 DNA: TGTGCCAGCAGCTACCAACGGGCCTCTGGAAACACCATATATTTT. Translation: CASSYQRASGNTIYF.

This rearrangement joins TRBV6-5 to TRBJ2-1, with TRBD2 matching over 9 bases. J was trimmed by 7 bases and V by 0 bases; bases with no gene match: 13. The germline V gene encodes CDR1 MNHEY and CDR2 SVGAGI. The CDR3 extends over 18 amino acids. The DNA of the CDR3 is TGTGCCAGCAGTTACTCGTTCTGGACTAGCGAGAGTCAGAATGAGCAGTTCTTC. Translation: CASSYSFWTSESQNEQFF.

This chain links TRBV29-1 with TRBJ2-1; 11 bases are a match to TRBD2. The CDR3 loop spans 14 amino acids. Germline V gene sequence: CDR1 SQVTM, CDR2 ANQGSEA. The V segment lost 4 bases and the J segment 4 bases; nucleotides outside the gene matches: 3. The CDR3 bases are TGCAGCGTTGTAGCGGGAGGGCCGTACAATGAGCAGTTCTTC. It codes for CSVVAGGPYNEQFF.

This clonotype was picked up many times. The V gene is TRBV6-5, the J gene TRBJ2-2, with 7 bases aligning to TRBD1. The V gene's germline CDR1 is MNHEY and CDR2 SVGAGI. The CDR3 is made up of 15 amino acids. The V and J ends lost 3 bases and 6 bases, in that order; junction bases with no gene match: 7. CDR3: CASSYTGTVSGELFF. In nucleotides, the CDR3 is TGTGCCAGCAGTTATACCGGGACAGTATCCGGGGAGCTGTTTTTT.